These T cell receptor beta chains were read from a single sample in a study of blood T cell repertoires in COVID-19. Clones were sequenced by immunoSEQ multiplex PCR, and TCRdb holds only the in-frame ones, with some missing. The sample consists of approximately 350,000 clones, roughly 80% of them appearing once. The sequenced sample consisted of PBMCs or T cells enriched from blood (not recorded which). Receptors originate from a woman between 45 and 60 years old who had recovered from COVID-19. Both conserved end residues are trimmed from each CDR3. The order of the fields is V gene, CDR3 protein.

TRBV19 ASMRDTGFGQPQH
TRBV11-3 ASSLVAGTGSETPLH
TRBV7-9 ASSAIPQGYGYT
TRBV27 ASSLFGTGVKNIQY
TRBV7-9 ASSLGQYTGELF
TRBV18 ASSPQTPGLAYNEQF
TRBV5-1 ASSFRGGSTDTQY
TRBV6-2/TRBV6-3 ASSRTGGQESPLH
TRBV3-1/TRBV3-2 ASGDSGTISRVGNEQF
TRBV2 ASSERDSGWGPLH
TRBV7-8 ASSLVGSGGTPQH
TRBV4-3 ASPAARAQSGYT
TRBV10-3 AVNLGGQGAAEAF
TRBV30 AWSKTMGLVAWGDNSPLH
TRBV7-9 ASSSGWLNTEAF
TRBV30 AWSPHSQGNQPQH
TRBV12-3/TRBV12-4 ASGFRSLEEQF
TRBV19 ASSMRGGEYYGYT
TRBV4-3 ASSPSGDTGYGYT
TRBV5-1 ASSPGQGGLNTEAF
TRBV11-3 ASSHGTNYPYEQY
TRBV5-1 ASSWNPGQGSSEQY
TRBV7-9 ASSSGETQY
TRBV5-4 ASSLASSGRQETQY
TRBV2 ASSAQGSMGKLF
TRBV6-1 ASSEFSKRENSPLH
TRBV7-2 ASSLSGQPNTEAF
TRBV5-1 ASSLGTGMYGNTIY
TRBV12-3/TRBV12-4 ASSSPRGLGYT
TRBV30 AWRGQAVGELF
TRBV6-5 ASTMTGDGYT
TRBV3-1/TRBV3-2 ASSQVDSLRTKRYT
TRBV27 ASSLRPATPGREY
TRBV30 AWSQGTTNEKLF
TRBV7-3 ASSLGSGGELF
TRBV6-5 ASWTGVGYEQY
TRBV7-9 ASSLSGQGMSEQY
TRBV7-2 ASSPRAGGMDQPQH
TRBV30 AWSSPGGTDTQY
TRBV7-3 ASSLMGLGDYGYT